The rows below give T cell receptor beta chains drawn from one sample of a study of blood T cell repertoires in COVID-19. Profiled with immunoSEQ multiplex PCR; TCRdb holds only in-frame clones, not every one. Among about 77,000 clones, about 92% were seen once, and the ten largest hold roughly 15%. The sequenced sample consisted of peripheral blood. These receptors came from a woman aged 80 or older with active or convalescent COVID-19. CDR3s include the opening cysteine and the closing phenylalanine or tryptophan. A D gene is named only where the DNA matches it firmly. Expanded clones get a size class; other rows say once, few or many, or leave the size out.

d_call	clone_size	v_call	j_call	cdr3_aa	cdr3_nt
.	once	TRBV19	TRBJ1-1	CASSIGVRENTEAFF	TGTGCCAGTAGTATCGGGGTTAGGGAGAACACTGAAGCTTTCTTT
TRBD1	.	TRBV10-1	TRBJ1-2	CASSGNLYRGGYTF	TGCGCCAGCAGTGGAAACTTATACAGGGGGGGCTACACCTTC
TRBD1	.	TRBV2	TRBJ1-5	CASSESGTGGLRQPQHF	TGTGCCAGCAGTGAGTCCGGGACAGGGGGCTTACGGCAGCCCCAGCATTTT
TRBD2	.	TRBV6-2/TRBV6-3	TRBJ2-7	CASSRTSGAYEQYF	TGTGCCAGCAGTAGGACTAGCGGGGCCTACGAGCAGTACTTC
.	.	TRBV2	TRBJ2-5	CASSEEGRGRTQYF	TGTGCCAGCAGTGAAGAAGGGCGGGGTAGGACCCAGTACTTC
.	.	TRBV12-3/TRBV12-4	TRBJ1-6	CASSLGSVSPLHF	TGTGCCAGCAGTTTAGGGTCGGTTTCACCCCTCCACTTT
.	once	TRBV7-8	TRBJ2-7	CASSLGQGGYEQYF	TGTGCCAGCAGCTTAGGGCAGGGAGGCTACGAGCAGTACTTC
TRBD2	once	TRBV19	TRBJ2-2	CASREAGGPGNGELFF	TGTGCCAGTAGGGAAGCGGGGGGGCCGGGGAACGGGGAGCTGTTTTTT
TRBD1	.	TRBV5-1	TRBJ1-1	CASRPGQGNTEAFF	TGCGCCAGCAGACCGGGACAGGGGAACACTGAAGCTTTCTTT
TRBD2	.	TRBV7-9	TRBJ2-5	CASSLAGLAGVKETQYF	TGTGCCAGCAGCTTAGCGGGCCTAGCGGGGGTCAAAGAGACCCAGTACTTC
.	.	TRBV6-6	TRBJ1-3	CASSYEGVLGNTIYF	TGTGCCAGCAGTTACGAGGGCGTCCTAGGAAACACCATATATTTT
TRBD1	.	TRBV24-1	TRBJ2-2	CATSGMDRVTNTGELFF	TGTGCCACCAGTGGTATGGACAGGGTGACGAACACCGGGGAGCTGTTTTTT
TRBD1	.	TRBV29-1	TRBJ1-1	CSGGTGFGRGTEAFF	TGCAGCGGAGGGACAGGTTTTGGGAGGGGTACTGAAGCTTTCTTT
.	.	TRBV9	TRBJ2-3	CASSVGQGNIDTQYF	TGTGCCAGCAGCGTAGGGCAGGGCAATATAGATACGCAGTATTTT
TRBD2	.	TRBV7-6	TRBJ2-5	CASSLVTGSSGGARETQYF	TGTGCCAGCAGCTTAGTGACCGGCAGCAGCGGGGGGGCCCGTGAGACCCAGTACTTC
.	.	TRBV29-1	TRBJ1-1	CSVKQGDTEAFF	TGCAGCGTGAAACAGGGCGACACTGAAGCTTTCTTT
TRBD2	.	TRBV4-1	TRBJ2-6	CASSQDPAGAGANVLTF	TGCGCCAGCAGCCAAGACCCAGCGGGGGCTGGGGCCAACGTCCTGACTTTC
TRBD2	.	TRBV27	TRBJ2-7	CASSFGLAGFEQYF	TGTGCCAGCAGTTTCGGACTAGCGGGGTTCGAGCAGTACTTC
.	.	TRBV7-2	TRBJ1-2	CASGGQRFYGYTF	TGTGCCAGCGGCGGACAGCGATTCTATGGCTACACCTTC
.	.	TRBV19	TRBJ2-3	CASSISPRTDTQYF	TGTGCCAGTAGTATTTCTCCTCGCACAGATACGCAGTATTTT
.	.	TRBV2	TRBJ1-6	CASIPSEGSSYNSPLHF	TGTGCCAGCATCCCATCTGAGGGAAGCTCCTATAATTCACCCCTCCACTTT
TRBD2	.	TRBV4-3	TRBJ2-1	CASSQDWGGANYNEQFF	TGCGCCAGCAGCCAAGACTGGGGAGGGGCGAACTACAATGAGCAGTTCTTC
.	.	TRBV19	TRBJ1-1	CASSIPPRRGLLLMNTEAFF	TGTGCCAGTAGTATTCCCCCGCGGCGAGGGCTCCTTCTTATGAACACTGAAGCTTTCTTT
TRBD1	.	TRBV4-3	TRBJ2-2	CASSQRGQGATGELFF	TGCGCCAGCAGCCAGAGGGGACAGGGGGCAACCGGGGAGCTGTTTTTT
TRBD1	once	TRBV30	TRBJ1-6	CAWSGTGGNSPLHF	TGTGCCTGGAGTGGGACAGGGGGTAATTCACCCCTCCACTTT
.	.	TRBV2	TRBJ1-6	CASVRQEGYNSPLHF	TGTGCCAGCGTTAGACAGGAAGGTTATAATTCACCCCTCCACTTT